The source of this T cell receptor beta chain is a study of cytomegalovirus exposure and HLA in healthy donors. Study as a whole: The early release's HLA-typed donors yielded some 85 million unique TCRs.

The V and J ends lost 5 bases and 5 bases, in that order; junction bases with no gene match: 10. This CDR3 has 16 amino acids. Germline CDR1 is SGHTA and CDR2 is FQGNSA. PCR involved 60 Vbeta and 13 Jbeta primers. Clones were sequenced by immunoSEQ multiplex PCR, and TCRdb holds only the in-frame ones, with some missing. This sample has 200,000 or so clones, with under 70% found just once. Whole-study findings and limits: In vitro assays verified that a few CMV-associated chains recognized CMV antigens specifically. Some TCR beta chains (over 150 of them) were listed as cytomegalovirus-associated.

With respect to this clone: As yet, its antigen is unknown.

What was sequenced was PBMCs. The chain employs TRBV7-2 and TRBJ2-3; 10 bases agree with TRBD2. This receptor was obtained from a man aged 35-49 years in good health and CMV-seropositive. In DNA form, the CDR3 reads TGTGCCAGCAGCCCAGGGACTAGCGATCCCATAGATACGCAGTATTTT. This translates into CASSPGTSDPIDTQYF.